This TCR beta chain derives from a study of control samples from healthy donors and cancer patients. Only in-frame clones appear in the TCRdb table, and some are missing; sequencing was by immunoSEQ multiplex PCR. The sample has roughly 88,000 clones, more than 85% seen once. Germline CDR1 reads SNHLY; CDR2 reads FYNNEI. V trimming: 4 bases; J trimming: 6 bases; junction bases outside the gene matches: 2. The CDR3 runs to 12 residues. The source of this sequence is a man between 18 and 35 years old in good health. The genes are TRBV2 and TRBJ1-1, with 7 nucleotides matching TRBD1. The material sequenced was blood. CDR3 sequence reads: CASSATGPEAFF. The DNA of the CDR3 is TGTGCCAGCAGTGCGACAGGGCCTGAAGCTTTCTTT.